Listed below are T cell receptor beta chains from one sample, sequenced in a study of human T cells and chemical hapten exposure. MiXCR was run by TCRdb on the RACE reads, yielding one entry per CDR3 protein. The sample records around 130,000 distinct CDR3 sequences, 11% being singletons. The sequencing here drew on whole blood, taken in connection with sensitization to the hapten diphenylcyclopropenone (DPC). The receptors originated from a woman aged 45-59 years with alopecia areata. Some clones in this sample may be carry-over from other donors' samples. Both conserved end residues are part of each CDR3. A D gene is named only where the DNA matches it firmly. Part of the rows lack a size; the others show once, few, many or a class for expanded clones.

V: TRBV5-1; J: TRBJ2-5; D: -; size: -; CDR3: CASSRSSAQETQYF; DNA: TGCGCCAGCAGCCGTTCTAGCGCTCAAGAGACCCAGTACTTC
V: TRBV7-6; J: TRBJ1-4; D: -; size: -; CDR3: CASSITEQNEKLFF; DNA: TGTGCCAGCAGCATTACGGAGCAGAATGAAAAACTGTTTTTT
V: TRBV29-1; J: TRBJ1-2; D: -; size: -; CDR3: CSVEDTRGGGYGYTF; DNA: TGCAGCGTTGAAGATACGCGGGGGGGAGGCTATGGCTACACCTTC
V: TRBV3-1; J: TRBJ1-1; D: -; size: -; CDR3: CASSHSGNTEAFF; DNA: TGTGCCAGCAGCCATTCTGGGAACACTGAAGCTTTCTTT
V: TRBV5-1; J: TRBJ2-5; D: -; size: many; CDR3: CASSPTGQETQYF; DNA: TGCGCCAGCAGCCCTACCGGTCAAGAGACCCAGTACTTC
V: TRBV12-3/TRBV12-4; J: TRBJ2-6; D: -; size: few; CDR3: CASSSRLSTSGANVLTF; DNA: TGTGCCAGCAGTTCGAGATTGTCAACCTCTGGGGCCAACGTCCTGACTTTC
V: TRBV27; J: TRBJ1-2; D: -; size: -; CDR3: CASSPEPDSHYYGYTF; DNA: TGTGCCAGCAGTCCAGAACCTGACAGTCACTACTATGGCTACACCTTC
V: TRBV7-9; J: TRBJ2-5; D: TRBD2; size: few; CDR3: CASSSDERGYSETQYF; DNA: TGTGCCAGCAGCTCAGACGAGCGGGGGTATTCGGAGACCCAGTACTTC
V: TRBV6-5; J: TRBJ2-3; D: -; size: -; CDR3: CASSYDPSTDTQYF; DNA: TGTGCCAGCAGTTACGATCCGTCCACAGATACGCAGTATTTT
V: TRBV10-1; J: TRBJ2-1; D: TRBD2; size: many; CDR3: CASSDSLAGVRNEQFF; DNA: TGCGCCAGCAGCGACTCACTAGCGGGAGTTCGCAATGAGCAGTTCTTC
V: TRBV6-2/TRBV6-3; J: TRBJ2-3; D: -; size: -; CDR3: CATSKARAFEDTQYF; DNA: TGTGCCACCTCGAAGGCTAGGGCCTTCGAAGATACGCAGTATTTT
V: TRBV29-1; J: TRBJ2-3; D: TRBD2; size: many; CDR3: CSVLTSGGGTQYF; DNA: TGCAGCGTCCTGACTAGCGGCGGGGGGACGCAGTATTTT
V: TRBV20-1; J: TRBJ1-5; D: TRBD1; size: -; CDR3: CSAIKGAQDSNQPQHF; DNA: TGCAGCGCAATCAAGGGGGCTCAAGATAGCAATCAGCCCCAGCATTTT
V: TRBV7-2; J: TRBJ2-3; D: -; size: -; CDR3: CASSLRPSADTQYF; DNA: TGTGCCAGCAGCTTACGACCGAGCGCAGATACGCAGTATTTT
V: TRBV6-2/TRBV6-3; J: TRBJ2-2; D: TRBD2; size: -; CDR3: CATSGTSKGELFF; DNA: TGTGCCACCTCCGGGACTAGCAAGGGGGAGCTGTTTTTT
V: TRBV7-2; J: TRBJ1-1; D: -; size: few; CDR3: CASSQPQNTEAFF; DNA: TGTGCCAGCAGCCAGCCCCAGAACACTGAAGCTTTCTTT
V: TRBV7-9; J: TRBJ2-1; D: TRBD1; size: -; CDR3: CASSSTGARGSEQFF; DNA: TGTGCCAGCAGCTCCACAGGGGCCAGGGGGTCTGAGCAGTTCTTC
V: TRBV6-5; J: TRBJ2-3; D: -; size: many; CDR3: CASSYDSGGTDTQYF; DNA: TGTGCCAGCAGTTACGATAGCGGTGGCACAGATACGCAGTATTTT
V: TRBV7-2; J: TRBJ2-7; D: -; size: few; CDR3: CASSQDLYEQYF; DNA: TGTGCCAGCAGCCAGGATCTCTACGAGCAGTACTTC
V: TRBV25-1; J: TRBJ2-7; D: -; size: -; CDR3: CASSPYGGSYEQYF; DNA: TGTGCCAGCAGTCCATACGGGGGCTCTTACGAGCAGTACTTC
V: TRBV12-3/TRBV12-4; J: TRBJ2-3; D: -; size: few; CDR3: CASSWTETSTDTQYF; DNA: TGTGCCAGCAGTTGGACAGAAACGAGCACAGATACGCAGTATTTT
V: TRBV6-2/TRBV6-3; J: TRBJ2-7; D: -; size: few; CDR3: CASSLRVDSRSTYEQYF; DNA: TGTGCCAGCAGTTTGAGAGTAGACTCCAGATCAACCTACGAGCAGTACTTC